This TCR beta chain came from a study of T-cell memory formation after mild COVID-19. Overall study: TCR clusters were mostly donor specific.

This clonotype showed up just a few times. Its antigen is still unknown. Study-wide results and limits: Clones that contracted from day 15 to 85 were balanced CD4/CD8, while later expanders leaned CD4+.

Employing constant-segment primers, 5'RACE generated TCR alpha and TCR beta cDNA libraries bearing sample barcodes and UMIs. Each CDR3 protein gets one entry after TCRdb re-called the 5' RACE reads with MiXCR. Of some 290,000 distinct CDR3 sequences in the sample, roughly 17% were seen once. The sequencing input was PBMCs or a T cell subset sorted from them (not recorded which). The TCR was taken from a man in his late teens or twenties who had mild COVID-19 (a few samples of this study predate the infection). Cell type and time point are not known.

The CDR3 loop is CASSPLVRWGSRNSPLHF. CDR3 DNA sequence: TGTGCCAGCAGCCCCCTTGTGCGTTGGGGTAGCCGTAATTCACCCCTCCACTTT. The V call is TRBV7-2, the J call TRBJ1-6; D uncertain. V lost 5 bases, J lost 6 bases, and 23 bases lay in between. Looked up from germline, CDR1 is SGHTA and CDR2 is FQGNSA. The CDR3 is 18 residues long.